The T cell receptor beta chain described here comes from a study of cytomegalovirus exposure and HLA in healthy donors. Study-level results: There were a few CMV-associated chains whose specificity for CMV antigens was confirmed in vitro. Cytomegalovirus status was reportedly diagnosed by the classifier with high sensitivity and specificity.

The V gene end was trimmed by 8 bases and the J gene end by 5 bases; junction bases not matched to a gene: 6. This CDR3 is built from 13 residues. CDR1 is MNHNS, CDR2 SASEGT, per germline. A note on this clone: Its specificity is unknown.

Measured with immunoSEQ multiplex PCR; TCRdb has only the in-frame clones, and not every one. The repertoire holds 100,000 to 150,000 clones, around 86% seen once, with roughly 2% in the top ten. The rearrangement links TRBV6-1 to TRBJ2-3; TRBD2 agrees at 8 bases. Sequencing was done on a sample of PBMCs. The clonotype was recovered from a young woman in good health and CMV-seronegative. In DNA, the CDR3 is TGTGCCAGCGAGACGGGAGGGCGAGATACGCAGTATTTT. As protein: CASETGGRDTQYF.